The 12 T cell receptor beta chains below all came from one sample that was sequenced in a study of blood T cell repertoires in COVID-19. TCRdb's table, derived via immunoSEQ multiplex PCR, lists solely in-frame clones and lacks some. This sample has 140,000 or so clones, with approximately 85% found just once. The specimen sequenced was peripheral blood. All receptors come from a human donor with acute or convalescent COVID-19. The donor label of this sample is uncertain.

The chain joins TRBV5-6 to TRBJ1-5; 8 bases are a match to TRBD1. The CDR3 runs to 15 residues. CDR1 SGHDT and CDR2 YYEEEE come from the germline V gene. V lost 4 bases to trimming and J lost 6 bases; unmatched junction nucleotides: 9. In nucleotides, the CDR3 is TGTGCCAGCAGCCAACTTCAGGGGGCAGGTCAGCCCCAGCATTTT. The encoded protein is CASSQLQGAGQPQHF.

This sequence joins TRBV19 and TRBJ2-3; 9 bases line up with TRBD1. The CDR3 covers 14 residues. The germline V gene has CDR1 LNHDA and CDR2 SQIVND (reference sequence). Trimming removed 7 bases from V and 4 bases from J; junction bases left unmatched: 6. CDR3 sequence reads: CASMGQGSADTQYF. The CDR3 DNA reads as TGTGCCAGTATGGGACAGGGTAGCGCAGATACGCAGTATTTT.

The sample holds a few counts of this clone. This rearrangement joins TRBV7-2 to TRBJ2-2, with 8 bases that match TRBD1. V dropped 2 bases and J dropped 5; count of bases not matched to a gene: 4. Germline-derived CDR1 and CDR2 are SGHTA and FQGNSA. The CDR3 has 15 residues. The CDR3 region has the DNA TGTGCCAGCAGCTTACGGACAGGGCGTACCGGGGAGCTGTTTTTT. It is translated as CASSLRTGRTGELFF.

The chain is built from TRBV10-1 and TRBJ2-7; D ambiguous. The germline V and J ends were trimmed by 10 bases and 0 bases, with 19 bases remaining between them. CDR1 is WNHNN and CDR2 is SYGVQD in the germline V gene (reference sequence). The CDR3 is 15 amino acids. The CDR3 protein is CATEPRPKSSYEQYV. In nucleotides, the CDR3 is TGCGCCACCGAACCCAGGCCCAAAAGCTCCTACGAGCAGTACGTC.

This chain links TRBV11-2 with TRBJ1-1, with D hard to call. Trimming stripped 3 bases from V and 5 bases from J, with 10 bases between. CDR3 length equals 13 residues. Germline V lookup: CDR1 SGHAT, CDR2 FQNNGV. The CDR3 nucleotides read TGTGCCAGCAGCTTTAATCCCGGGACTGAAGCTTTCTTT. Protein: CASSFNPGTEAFF.

The CDR3 reads CASSLQALYGYTF. The DNA for the CDR3 is TGCGCCAGCAGCTTGCAGGCTCTCTATGGCTACACCTTC. The chain has TRBV5-1 and TRBJ1-2; no clear D gene. CDR3 size: 13 residues. Trimming took off 1 base at V and 4 bases at J, with 8 bases between the two ends. Germline lookup yields CDR1 SGHRS and CDR2 YFSETQ.

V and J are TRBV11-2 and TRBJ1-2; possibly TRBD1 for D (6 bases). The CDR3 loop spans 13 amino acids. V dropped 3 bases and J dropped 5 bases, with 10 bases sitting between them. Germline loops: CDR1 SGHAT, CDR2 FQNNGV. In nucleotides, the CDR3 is TGTGCCAGCAGCTTGCAACAGGGTTATGGCTACACCTTC. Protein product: CASSLQQGYGYTF.

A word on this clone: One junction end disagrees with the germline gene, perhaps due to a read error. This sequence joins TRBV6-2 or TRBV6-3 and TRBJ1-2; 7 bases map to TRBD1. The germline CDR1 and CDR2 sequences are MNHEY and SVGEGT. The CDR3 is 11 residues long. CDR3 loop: CASSYRGPTVF. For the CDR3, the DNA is TGTGCCAGCAGTTACAGGGGGCCCACGGTCTTC.

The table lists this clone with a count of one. CDR3 sequence: CASSPSDKAHSYEQYF. CDR3 DNA: TGTGCCAGCAGCCCCTCGGACAAAGCACATTCCTACGAGCAGTACTTC. J is TRBJ2-7 and V is TRBV11-2; TRBD1 is a possible D gene (5 bases). Germline V gene lookup returns CDR1 SGHAT and CDR2 FQNNGV. Trimming pared 5 bases from V and 1 base from J, leaving 18 bases between. The CDR3 runs to 16 residues. Supplemented by reference TRBV11-2 and TRBJ2-7, the full variable domain reads EAGVAQSPRYKIIEKRQSVAFWCNPISGHATLYWYQQILGQGPKLLIQFQNNGVVDDSQLPKDRFSAERLKGVDSTLKIQPAKLEDSAVYLCASSPSDKAHSYEQYFGPGTRLTVT.

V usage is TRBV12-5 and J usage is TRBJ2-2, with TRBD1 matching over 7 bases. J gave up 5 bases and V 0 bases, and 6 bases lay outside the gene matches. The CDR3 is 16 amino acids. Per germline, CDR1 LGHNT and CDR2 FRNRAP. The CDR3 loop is CASGLVRDSHTGELFF. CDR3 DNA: TGTGCTAGTGGTTTGGTCCGGGACAGTCATACCGGGGAGCTGTTTTTT. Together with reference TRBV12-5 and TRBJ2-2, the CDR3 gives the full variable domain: DARVTQTPRHKVTEMGQEVTMRCQPILGHNTVFWYRQTMMQGLELLAYFRNRAPLDDSGMPKDRFSAEMPDATLATLKIQPSEPRDSAVYFCASGLVRDSHTGELFFGEGSRLTVL.

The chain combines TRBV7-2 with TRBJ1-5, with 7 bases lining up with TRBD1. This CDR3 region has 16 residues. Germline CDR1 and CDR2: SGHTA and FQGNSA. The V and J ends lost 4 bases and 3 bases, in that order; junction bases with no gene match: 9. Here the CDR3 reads CASSSPGQLTNQPQHF. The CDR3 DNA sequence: TGTGCCAGCAGCTCGCCGGGACAGCTAACCAATCAGCCCCAGCATTTT.

Here the CDR3 reads CASSLRVRDEQYF. CDR3 bases: TGTGCCAGCAGTTTGAGAGTTCGGGACGAGCAGTACTTC. This chain connects TRBV6-2 or TRBV6-3 to TRBJ2-7; D is undetermined. The CDR3 length is 13 residues. The V gene lost 4 bases and the J gene lost 5 bases, with 12 bases spanning the gap. Germline CDR1 is MNHEY and CDR2 is SVGEGT.